These 27 T cell receptor beta chains share one sample of origin, sequenced in a study of early T cells in non-severe SARS-CoV-2 infection. One entry per CDR3 protein results from TCRdb running MiXCR on the 5' RACE reads. The sample has 55,000 to 80,000 distinct CDR3 sequences; 10% to 15% are singletons. The sequenced sample was whole blood, obtained at baseline. These receptors originate from an adult who was a healthcare worker with PCR-confirmed SARS-CoV-2 infection or an uninfected control (not recorded which).

The table lists this clonotype with a few counts. The chain uses TRBV5-5 and TRBJ2-7; D unclear. There are 14 residues in the CDR3. V shed 0 bases and J shed 2 bases, with 9 bases lying between them. Germline-derived CDR1 and CDR2 are SGHKS and YYEKEE (reference sequence). The CDR3 spells CASSLEFETYEQYF. CDR3 bases: TGTGCCAGCAGCTTGGAATTTGAAACCTACGAGCAGTACTTC.

This clonotype has ten or more counts. J is TRBJ2-1 and V is TRBV2; a weak D match, TRBD1 (6 bases). Trimming stripped 8 bases from V and 5 bases from J, with 16 bases between. This CDR3 comprises 14 residues. The germline V gene encodes CDR1 SNHLY and CDR2 FYNNEI. DNA of the CDR3: TGTGCCAGCCAGTCTCAGGGGATCGACAATGAGCAGTTCTTC. Amino acids: CASQSQGIDNEQFF.

The rearrangement joins TRBV18 to TRBJ2-2; D ambiguous. Germline CDR1 KGHSH, CDR2 LQKENI. The V gene lost 0 bases and the J gene lost 8 bases, with 13 bases spanning the gap. CDR3 length: 15 amino acids. The CDR3 reads CASSPPSDVSGELFF. The CDR3 bases are TGTGCCAGCTCACCACCAAGTGATGTATCGGGGGAGCTGTTTTTT.

The V gene is TRBV5-6, the J gene TRBJ2-5, with a possible D match to TRBD1 (5 bases). Per the germline V gene, CDR1 is SGHDT and CDR2 is YYEEEE. Trimming removed 1 base from V and 5 bases from J, with 12 bases in between. This CDR3 spans 14 amino acids. The CDR3 DNA follows: TGTGCCAGCAGCTTGTGGGGCACCCCCGAGACCCAGTACTTC. As protein: CASSLWGTPETQYF.

This chain uses TRBV27 with TRBJ1-2; the D gene is possibly TRBD1 (5 bases). The length of the CDR3 is 15 residues. Germline-derived CDR1 and CDR2 are MNHEY and SMNVEV (reference sequence). Deletions cut 6 bases from V and 4 bases from J, with 18 bases between. The CDR3 protein is CASSPRPKRGYGYTF. The CDR3 DNA follows: TGTGCCAGCAGCCCTAGGCCAAAAAGGGGCTATGGCTACACCTTC.

This clonotype was counted a few times. This chain links TRBV7-8 with TRBJ2-7, with TRBD1 matching over 7 bases. The V and J ends lost 6 bases and 5 bases, in that order; junction bases with no gene match: 10. The CDR3 loop spans 14 amino acids. Germline loops: CDR1 SGHVS, CDR2 FQNEAQ. The CDR3 loop is CASRDSTGPDEQYF. The CDR3 DNA sequence: TGTGCCAGCAGGGACTCGACAGGGCCCGACGAGCAGTACTTC.

This clonotype occurred many times. The chain combines TRBV7-9 with TRBJ1-1; D is perhaps TRBD1 (5 bases). This CDR3 contains 16 residues. Germline V lookup: CDR1 SEHNR, CDR2 FQNEAQ (reference sequence). The germline V and J ends were trimmed by 6 bases and 1 base, with 18 bases remaining between them. DNA of the CDR3: TGTGCCAGCAGGCCCCCCTTGGCAGGGTCGAACACTGAAGCTTTCTTT. Residues: CASRPPLAGSNTEAFF.

Only a few counts were recorded for this clonotype. The chain combines TRBV28 with TRBJ2-7, with D possibly being TRBD1 or TRBD2 (5 bases each). Trimming left V 6 bases short and J 2 bases short, with 20 bases between. The CDR3 loop spans 16 amino acids. The germline gives CDR1 MDHEN, CDR2 SYDVKM. The CDR3, as DNA: TGTGCCAGCAGGGGGGAACCCCTCGGCGAAGCCTACGAGCAGTACTTC. This translates into CASRGEPLGEAYEQYF.

The chain has TRBV30 and TRBJ1-5; D is unresolved. V lost 0 bases and J 0 bases, leaving 6 bases between the germline ends. This CDR3 comprises 14 residues. Per germline, CDR1 GTSNPN and CDR2 SVGIG (reference sequence). CDR3 residues: CAWSVGYSNQPQHF. The CDR3 DNA follows: TGTGCCTGGAGTGTCGGCTATAGCAATCAGCCCCAGCATTTT.

The V gene is TRBV29-1, the J gene TRBJ2-5, with 8 bases matching TRBD2. The CDR3 is 14 residues long. Germline values: CDR1 SQVTM, CDR2 ANQGSEA. V lost 5 bases, J lost 3 bases, and 8 bases stayed unmatched. The CDR3 nucleotides are TGCAGCGTTACAACGGGGGGGCAAAAAGAGACCCAGTACTTC. Translated, it gives CSVTTGGQKETQYF. Full variable domain (missing parts from reference TRBV29-1 and TRBJ2-5): SAVISQKPSRDICQRGTSLTIQCQVDSQVTMMFWYRQQPGQSLTLIATANQGSEATYESGFVIDKFPISRPNLTFSTLTVSNMSPEDSSIYLCSVTTGGQKETQYFGPGTRLLVL.

The V call is TRBV29-1, the J call TRBJ1-1; D call uncertain. V was pared by 6 bases and J by 0 bases, with 17 bases between. The CDR3 totals 15 residues. The germline V gene has CDR1 SQVTM and CDR2 ANQGSEA. CDR3 protein: CSVVGPLKLNTEAFF. DNA for the CDR3: TGCAGCGTCGTAGGACCCCTCAAGCTGAACACTGAAGCTTTCTTT.

This clonotype has a count of ten or more. The J gene is TRBJ1-4, the V gene TRBV12-3 or TRBV12-4; unclear D gene. This CDR3 has 12 amino acids. V lost 6 bases to trimming and J lost 9 bases, with 11 bases between them. The CDR3 is CASSTTDQKLFF. CDR3 nucleotide sequence: TGTGCCAGCAGCACTACGGATCAAAAACTGTTTTTT.

Notes on this clonotype: A much larger clone differs by one base, so this may be a read error. This rearrangement joins TRBV7-6 to TRBJ2-7; D tentatively fits TRBD1 or TRBD2 (5 bases each). The CDR3 has 17 residues. V was shortened by 0 bases and J by 12 bases, with 27 bases between the two germline ends. The germline V gene has CDR1 SGHVS and CDR2 FNYEAQ. CDR3 residues: CASSLAGGSEGPMSVYF. The CDR3 DNA reads as TGTGCCAGCAGCTTAGCAGGCGGTAGCGAGGGGCCTATGAGCGTGTACTTC. The variable domain in full, completed from reference TRBV7-6 and TRBJ2-7, reads GAGVSQSPRYKVTKRGQDVALRCDPISGHVSLYWYRQALGQGPEFLTYFNYEAQQDKSGLPNDRFSAERPEGSISTLTIQRTEQRDSAMYRCASSLAGGSEGPMSVYFGPGTRLTVT.

The V gene is TRBV28, the J gene TRBJ1-5; 8 bases agree with TRBD1. Trimming at V came to 4 bases and at J to 2 bases, leaving 7 bases not matched to a gene. Per germline, CDR1 MDHEN and CDR2 SYDVKM. This CDR3 region has 16 residues. The CDR3 protein is CASSSEDRGRNQPQHF. The CDR3 bases are TGTGCCAGCAGTTCAGAAGACAGGGGACGCAATCAGCCCCAGCATTTT.

This rearrangement joins TRBV20-1 to TRBJ1-3; TRBD1 aligns across 7 bases. V was pared by 5 bases and J by 5 bases, with 9 bases of the junction left unmatched. This CDR3 has 14 residues. CDR1 and CDR2 from the germline V gene are DFQATT and SNEGSKA (reference sequence). The CDR3 reads CSASGPRGRNTIYF. CDR3 coding DNA: TGCAGTGCTTCCGGACCCAGGGGGAGAAACACCATATATTTT.

The chain recombines TRBV6-1 with TRBJ2-2; TRBD1 matches 10 bases. The CDR3 runs to 14 residues. CDR1 MNHNS and CDR2 SASEGT come from the germline V gene. The J segment lost 7 bases and the V segment lost 6 bases, leaving 5 bases of the junction unmatched. CDR3 nucleotide sequence: TGTGCCAGCAGGAAGGGACAGGGGAACGGGGAGCTGTTTTTT. As protein: CASRKGQGNGELFF.

This clonotype was detected a few times. The DNA of the CDR3 is TGTGCCAGCTCCAGAGACAGGGCCCAAGAGACCCAGTACTTC. This codes for CASSRDRAQETQYF. The V gene is TRBV18, the J gene TRBJ2-5, with 7 bases aligning to TRBD1. Looked up from germline, CDR1 is KGHSH and CDR2 is LQKENI. V was clipped by 6 bases and J by 1 base; unmatched bases: 5. The CDR3 totals 14 residues. The complete variable domain, with remaining parts taken from reference TRBV18 and TRBJ2-5, reads NAGVMQNPRHLVRRRGQEARLRCSPMKGHSHVYWYRQLPEEGLKFMVYLQKENIIDESGMPKERFSAEFPKEGPSILRIQQVVRGDSAAYFCASSRDRAQETQYFGPGTRLLVL.

The rearrangement joins TRBV4-2 to TRBJ1-5, with D perhaps TRBD1 (5 bases). This CDR3 is 14 amino acids long. Germline loops: CDR1 LGHNA, CDR2 YNFKEQ. Trimming removed 0 bases from V and 7 bases from J, with 10 bases in between. The CDR3 sequence is CASSQEAGYQPQHF. The CDR3 region has the DNA TGTGCCAGCAGCCAAGAGGCAGGGTACCAGCCCCAGCATTTT.

The chain combines TRBV7-9 with TRBJ1-1, with D possibly matching TRBD1 (5 bases). In germline, CDR1 is SEHNR, CDR2 FQNEAQ (reference sequence). This CDR3 comprises 16 residues. V shed 5 bases and J shed 3 bases, with 19 bases lying between them. The CDR3 here is CASSPGDALGHTEAFF. For the CDR3, the DNA is TGTGCCAGCAGCCCTGGGGACGCCCTCGGGCACACTGAAGCTTTCTTT. Supplemented by reference TRBV7-9 and TRBJ1-1, the full variable domain reads DTGVSQNPRHKITKRGQNVTFRCDPISEHNRLYWYRQTLGQGPEFLTYFQNEAQLEKSRLLSDRFSAERPKGSFSTLEIQRTEQGDSAMYLCASSPGDALGHTEAFFGQGTRLTVV.

This clonotype was counted between two and nine times. The gene calls are TRBV4-1 and TRBJ2-1; D is perhaps TRBD1 (5 bases). The V and J ends lost 4 bases and 0 bases respectively, with 19 bases between them. Germline loops: CDR1 MGHRA, CDR2 YSYEKL. The CDR3 runs to 18 residues. CDR3 DNA sequence: TGCGCCAGCAGCCCGTGGTACAGGCAACGCGGCTCCTACAATGAGCAGTTCTTC. It codes for CASSPWYRQRGSYNEQFF.

In its sample, this clonotype was seen a few times. The genes are TRBV15 and TRBJ2-1; 7 bases map to TRBD1. Trimming removed 2 bases from V and 4 bases from J; junction bases left unmatched: 8. The CDR3 is 16 amino acids. Germline V lookup: CDR1 LNHNV, CDR2 YYDKDF (reference sequence). CDR3 protein: CATSRMGQPLYNEQFF. The CDR3 nucleotides are TGTGCCACCAGCAGAATGGGACAGCCCTTGTACAATGAGCAGTTCTTC.

This clonotype showed up just a few times. This sequence joins TRBV20-1 and TRBJ1-1; no reliable D call. The germline V and J ends were trimmed by 6 bases and 10 bases, with 18 bases remaining between them. The length of the CDR3 is 12 residues. The V gene's germline CDR1 is DFQATT and CDR2 SNEGSKA (reference sequence). Here the CDR3 reads CSASRWSSRAFF. CDR3 DNA sequence: TGCAGTGCCTCTCGTTGGAGTAGCCGAGCTTTCTTT.

This clonotype was recorded many times. The rearrangement uses TRBV12-3 or TRBV12-4 and TRBJ2-1, with D unresolved. There are 12 residues in the CDR3. The V end was cut by 1 base, the J end by 6 bases, with 4 bases between. The CDR3, as DNA: TGTGCCAGCAGTTTAGTGGGCAATGAGCAGTTCTTC. Translating it yields CASSLVGNEQFF.

This clonotype appeared many times. The chain employs TRBV20-1 and TRBJ1-1; maybe TRBD1 (5 bases). The CDR3 is 12 amino acids. Trimming removed 6 bases at V and 2 bases at J, with 10 bases between. Germline lookup yields CDR1 DFQATT and CDR2 SNEGSKA (reference sequence). In DNA form, the CDR3 reads TGCAGTGCCCTAGACAGAAACACTGAAGCTTTCTTT. It specifies CSALDRNTEAFF.

This clonotype has a handful of counts. This chain links TRBV29-1 with TRBJ1-4; no clear D. The germline V gene encodes CDR1 SQVTM and CDR2 ANQGSEA. This CDR3 comprises 11 residues. V was clipped by 4 bases and J by 7 bases, with 7 bases between them. The CDR3 DNA follows: TGCAGCGTTGGCAGCGGTGAAAAACTGTTTTTT. Its translation is CSVGSGEKLFF.

The V gene is TRBV3-1, the J gene TRBJ2-3; D is perhaps TRBD2 (6 bases). The V end was cut by 0 bases, the J end by 2 bases, with 18 bases between. Germline lookup yields CDR1 LGHDT and CDR2 YNNKEL (reference sequence). The CDR3 spans 18 residues. As DNA, the CDR3 is TGTGCCAGCAGCCAAGAACCCCGAGGTAGCGGAGCCACAGATACGCAGTATTTT. Its protein product is CASSQEPRGSGATDTQYF.

A few counts support this clonotype. The V and J genes are TRBV6-2 or TRBV6-3 and TRBJ2-1, with unresolved D. This CDR3 region has 16 residues. CDR1 and CDR2 from the germline V gene are MNHEY and SVGEGT. V lost 8 bases, J lost 1 base, and 18 bases lay in between. DNA of the CDR3: TGTGCCAGCGTTAATGGGCCCGCGGCATCCTACAATGAGCAGTTCTTC. Translated, it gives CASVNGPAASYNEQFF.